This T cell receptor (beta chain) comes out of a study of blood T cell repertoires in COVID-19. Study background: Collection of acute and convalescent COVID-19 samples took place in the United States, Italy and Spain. Nucleic acid was either cDNA or gDNA, and it came from T cells, B-cell-depleted T cells, or PBMCs.

This clone was seen only a few times. Per germline, CDR1 MDHEN and CDR2 SYDVKM. The CDR3 contains 12 residues. V was clipped by 2 bases and J by 9 bases, with 5 bases between them. Authors' methods: By means of reference gene primer amplification, nucleated cell counts were estimated. The assay was immunoSEQ multiplex PCR, and TCRdb's table has in-frame clones only and misses some. V and J calls and clone size follow that table, whereas D and trimming were derived from the DNA. Of approximately 100,000 clones detected, around four fifths appear once; the ten largest clones hold about 11%. The material sequenced was peripheral blood. The TCR originated in a human donor in a cohort sampled during active COVID-19. This chain connects TRBV28 to TRBJ1-6; D uncertain. CDR3: CASSLAVSPLHF. Here the CDR3 DNA reads TGTGCCAGCAGTTTAGCGGTTTCACCCCTCCACTTT.